The clone carrying this TCR beta chain has only one observation. Antigen unknown. No neoadjuvant therapy was given to the selected pancreatic ductal adenocarcinoma patients before their surgery. The sample originates from a study of T cells in pancreatic ductal adenocarcinoma. The junction had 5 bases not matched to a gene; V was cut back by 5 bases and J by 3 bases. CDR3 length equals 14 residues. CDR1 and CDR2 (germline): MDHEN, SYDVKM. Study conclusions and caveats: Tumor and blood clonality did not differ significantly, about 0.11 versus 0.072.

Only in-frame clones appear in the TCRdb table, and some are missing; sequencing was by immunoSEQ multiplex PCR. The sample lists around 100,000 clones, 90% to 95% occurring once. The genes are TRBV28 and TRBJ2-7; 9 nucleotides line up with TRBD2. Sequenced: PBMCs. The TCR originated in a human donor with pancreatic ductal adenocarcinoma. CDR3 in DNA: TGTGCCAGCAGTCTCCGGACTAGCGACTACGAGCAGTACTTC. Translated: CASSLRTSDYEQYF.